These T cell receptor beta chains were read from a single sample in a study of control samples from healthy donors and cancer patients. Only in-frame clones appear in the TCRdb table, and some are missing; sequencing was by immunoSEQ multiplex PCR. The sample contains roughly 130,000 clones, 85% to 95% of which appear only once. The sequencing input was blood. The receptors were gathered from a man aged 25-40 years in good health. Both conserved end residues are part of each CDR3. The D gene is left open where the match is weak. Expanded clones are given a class, and other clones once, few, many or no size at all.

J gene: TRBJ1-6
CDR3 length: 13
D gene: -
clone size: -
V gene: TRBV9
CDR3 protein: CASSVGMNSPLHF
CDR3 DNA: TGTGCCAGCAGCGTAGGTATGAATTCACCCCTCCACTTT

J gene: TRBJ2-2
CDR3 length: 16
D gene: -
clone size: -
V gene: TRBV5-4
CDR3 protein: CASRTGLHRNTGELFF
CDR3 DNA: TGTGCCAGCAGAACTGGACTTCACCGGAACACCGGGGAGCTGTTTTTT

J gene: TRBJ2-7
CDR3 length: 13
D gene: -
clone size: -
V gene: TRBV19
CDR3 protein: CASAHPPDYEQYF
CDR3 DNA: TGTGCCAGTGCCCACCCCCCCGACTACGAGCAGTACTTC

J gene: TRBJ2-7
CDR3 length: 15
D gene: TRBD1
clone size: -
V gene: TRBV4-1
CDR3 protein: CASSQDSDRVYEQYF
CDR3 DNA: TGCGCCAGCAGCCAAGATTCAGACAGGGTCTACGAGCAGTACTTC

J gene: TRBJ2-6
CDR3 length: 14
D gene: -
clone size: -
V gene: TRBV19
CDR3 protein: CASGGGAGANVLTF
CDR3 DNA: TGTGCCAGTGGAGGGGGCGCTGGGGCCAACGTCCTGACTTTC

J gene: TRBJ1-5
CDR3 length: 13
D gene: -
clone size: -
V gene: TRBV5-5
CDR3 protein: CASSWDWAQPQHF
CDR3 DNA: TGTGCCAGCAGCTGGGACTGGGCTCAGCCCCAGCATTTT

J gene: TRBJ2-7
CDR3 length: 14
D gene: TRBD1
clone size: -
V gene: TRBV27
CDR3 protein: CASSHRQGVGEQYF
CDR3 DNA: TGTGCCAGCAGTCATCGACAGGGGGTGGGAGAGCAGTACTTC

J gene: TRBJ1-6
CDR3 length: 17
D gene: -
clone size: -
V gene: TRBV27
CDR3 protein: CASSLLRPTEYNSPLHF
CDR3 DNA: TGTGCCAGCAGTTTATTACGCCCGACGGAGTATAATTCACCCCTCCACTTT

J gene: TRBJ1-3
CDR3 length: 16
D gene: TRBD1
clone size: few
V gene: TRBV25-1
CDR3 protein: CASSGGQDYSGNTIYF
CDR3 DNA: TGTGCCAGCAGTGGGGGACAGGACTACTCTGGAAACACCATATATTTT

J gene: TRBJ1-2
CDR3 length: 13
D gene: -
clone size: -
V gene: TRBV4-3
CDR3 protein: CASSHRVGYGYTF
CDR3 DNA: TGCGCCAGCAGCCACAGGGTCGGCTATGGCTACACCTTC

J gene: TRBJ2-1
CDR3 length: 16
D gene: -
clone size: -
V gene: TRBV4-1
CDR3 protein: CASSPGLSGVYNEQFF
CDR3 DNA: TGCGCCAGCAGCCCGGGACTCTCAGGGGTTTACAATGAGCAGTTCTTC

J gene: TRBJ1-6
CDR3 length: 13
D gene: -
clone size: -
V gene: TRBV5-1
CDR3 protein: CASSPSENSPLHF
CDR3 DNA: TGCGCCAGCAGCCCCTCGGAGAATTCACCCCTCCACTTT

J gene: TRBJ1-2
CDR3 length: 14
D gene: -
clone size: few
V gene: TRBV6-1
CDR3 protein: CASSDSPGRYGYTF
CDR3 DNA: TGTGCCAGCAGTGATAGCCCAGGGAGGTATGGCTACACCTTC

J gene: TRBJ1-5
CDR3 length: 14
D gene: -
clone size: -
V gene: TRBV7-9
CDR3 protein: CASSFGTGNQPQHF
CDR3 DNA: TGTGCCAGCAGCTTCGGTACAGGCAATCAGCCCCAGCATTTT

J gene: TRBJ1-6
CDR3 length: 17
D gene: -
clone size: -
V gene: TRBV7-2
CDR3 protein: CASSLQGPLGGNSPLHF
CDR3 DNA: TGTGCCAGCAGCTTACAGGGACCGCTTGGGGGGAATTCACCCCTCCACTTT

J gene: TRBJ2-2
CDR3 length: 19
D gene: TRBD2
clone size: -
V gene: TRBV5-4
CDR3 protein: CASSFLGLAGATPTGELFF
CDR3 DNA: TGTGCCAGCAGCTTTTTAGGATTAGCGGGGGCCACCCCCACCGGGGAGCTGTTTTTT

J gene: TRBJ2-7
CDR3 length: 15
D gene: TRBD2
clone size: -
V gene: TRBV30
CDR3 protein: CAWSAGGGLSYEQYF
CDR3 DNA: TGTGCCTGGAGTGCGGGCGGGGGACTTTCCTACGAGCAGTACTTC

J gene: TRBJ2-4
CDR3 length: 15
D gene: -
clone size: -
V gene: TRBV10-3
CDR3 protein: CAISDSSTGGNIQYF
CDR3 DNA: TGTGCCATCAGTGACTCATCGACCGGGGGAAACATTCAGTACTTC

J gene: TRBJ1-2
CDR3 length: 15
D gene: TRBD1
clone size: -
V gene: TRBV7-9
CDR3 protein: CASSPGGSLGYGYTF
CDR3 DNA: TGTGCCAGCAGCCCAGGGGGCTCTTTAGGGTATGGCTACACCTTC

J gene: TRBJ1-3
CDR3 length: 12
D gene: -
clone size: -
V gene: TRBV27
CDR3 protein: CANPASGNTIYF
CDR3 DNA: TGTGCCAACCCAGCCTCTGGAAACACCATATATTTT

J gene: TRBJ2-7
CDR3 length: 11
D gene: -
clone size: -
V gene: TRBV7-9
CDR3 protein: CASSFSYEQYF
CDR3 DNA: TGTGCCAGCAGCTTCTCCTACGAGCAGTACTTC

J gene: TRBJ2-6
CDR3 length: 17
D gene: TRBD1
clone size: -
V gene: TRBV19
CDR3 protein: CASTPSGTGTGANVLTF
CDR3 DNA: TGTGCCAGTACCCCGTCGGGGACAGGGACTGGGGCCAACGTCCTGACTTTC

J gene: TRBJ1-5
CDR3 length: 15
D gene: -
clone size: -
V gene: TRBV7-3
CDR3 protein: CASSPPGTPNQPQHF
CDR3 DNA: TGTGCCAGCAGCCCGCCGGGGACACCGAATCAGCCCCAGCATTTT

J gene: TRBJ2-1
CDR3 length: 13
D gene: -
clone size: -
V gene: TRBV5-1
CDR3 protein: CASSLGPYNEQFF
CDR3 DNA: TGCGCCAGCAGCTTGGGTCCCTACAATGAGCAGTTCTTC

J gene: TRBJ1-1
CDR3 length: 13
D gene: -
clone size: -
V gene: TRBV27
CDR3 protein: CASSLQGRTEAFF
CDR3 DNA: TGTGCCAGCAGTTTGCAGGGTAGAACTGAAGCTTTCTTT

J gene: TRBJ1-2
CDR3 length: 14
D gene: -
clone size: -
V gene: TRBV7-9
CDR3 protein: CATRGALLNYGYTF
CDR3 DNA: TGTGCCACCCGGGGGGCGTTATTAAACTATGGCTACACCTTC

J gene: TRBJ2-3
CDR3 length: 16
D gene: -
clone size: -
V gene: TRBV2
CDR3 protein: CASSPWGGAFTDTQYF
CDR3 DNA: TGTGCCAGCAGTCCTTGGGGGGGCGCCTTCACAGATACGCAGTATTTT

J gene: TRBJ2-5
CDR3 length: 11
D gene: -
clone size: -
V gene: TRBV20-1
CDR3 protein: CSFVSQETQYF
CDR3 DNA: TGCAGTTTCGTTTCCCAAGAGACCCAGTACTTC

J gene: TRBJ2-5
CDR3 length: 13
D gene: -
clone size: -
V gene: TRBV28
CDR3 protein: CASSVRFLETQYF
CDR3 DNA: TGTGCCAGCAGTGTGAGGTTCTTAGAGACCCAGTACTTC

J gene: TRBJ2-2
CDR3 length: 14
D gene: -
clone size: -
V gene: TRBV5-1
CDR3 protein: CASSLDSPGGELFF
CDR3 DNA: TGCGCCAGCAGCTTGGACAGCCCCGGCGGGGAGCTGTTTTTT

J gene: TRBJ1-1
CDR3 length: 14
D gene: -
clone size: -
V gene: TRBV5-1
CDR3 protein: CASSFGHLNTEAFF
CDR3 DNA: TGCGCCAGCAGCTTCGGACACTTGAACACTGAAGCTTTCTTT

J gene: TRBJ1-2
CDR3 length: 13
D gene: -
clone size: -
V gene: TRBV12-3/TRBV12-4
CDR3 protein: CASSTGYHYGYTF
CDR3 DNA: TGTGCCAGCAGTACAGGGTATCACTATGGCTACACCTTC

J gene: TRBJ2-5
CDR3 length: 17
D gene: TRBD1
clone size: -
V gene: TRBV5-4
CDR3 protein: CASSSSSGTGYQETQYF
CDR3 DNA: TGTGCCAGCAGCTCGTCTTCCGGGACAGGGTACCAAGAGACCCAGTACTTC

J gene: TRBJ2-2
CDR3 length: 14
D gene: TRBD2
clone size: -
V gene: TRBV20-1
CDR3 protein: CSASSGGAAGELFF
CDR3 DNA: TGCAGTGCTAGTAGCGGGGGGGCGGCCGGGGAGCTGTTTTTT

J gene: TRBJ2-2
CDR3 length: 18
D gene: TRBD1
clone size: -
V gene: TRBV9
CDR3 protein: CASSRRSRDRANTGELFF
CDR3 DNA: TGTGCCAGCAGCCGTAGATCCCGGGACAGGGCGAACACCGGGGAGCTGTTTTTT

J gene: TRBJ1-1
CDR3 length: 14
D gene: -
clone size: -
V gene: TRBV25-1
CDR3 protein: CASSGGTMNTEAFF
CDR3 DNA: TGTGCCAGCAGTGGAGGGACCATGAACACTGAAGCTTTCTTT

J gene: TRBJ2-1
CDR3 length: 13
D gene: -
clone size: once
V gene: TRBV28
CDR3 protein: CASSFGAGNEQFF
CDR3 DNA: TGTGCCAGCAGTTTCGGAGCAGGCAATGAGCAGTTCTTC

J gene: TRBJ2-1
CDR3 length: 13
D gene: TRBD2
clone size: -
V gene: TRBV19
CDR3 protein: CASRERGGDEQFF
CDR3 DNA: TGTGCCAGTAGGGAGCGGGGGGGAGATGAGCAGTTCTTC

J gene: TRBJ1-1
CDR3 length: 15
D gene: TRBD1
clone size: -
V gene: TRBV7-8
CDR3 protein: CASSPRTGRNTEAFF
CDR3 DNA: TGTGCCAGCAGCCCTCGGACAGGTCGGAACACTGAAGCTTTCTTT

J gene: TRBJ2-1
CDR3 length: 13
D gene: TRBD1
clone size: once
V gene: TRBV10-1
CDR3 protein: CASSDRQGNEQFF
CDR3 DNA: TGCGCCAGCAGTGACCGACAGGGCAATGAGCAGTTCTTC

J gene: TRBJ2-2
CDR3 length: 15
D gene: -
clone size: -
V gene: TRBV19
CDR3 protein: CASSIGTRGSGELFF
CDR3 DNA: TGTGCCAGTAGTATCGGGACCCGCGGCAGCGGGGAGCTGTTTTTT

J gene: TRBJ2-7
CDR3 length: 16
D gene: TRBD1
clone size: once
V gene: TRBV5-5
CDR3 protein: CASSPRDRARSYEQYF
CDR3 DNA: TGTGCCAGCAGCCCTCGGGACAGGGCAAGGTCCTACGAGCAGTACTTC

J gene: TRBJ2-7
CDR3 length: 15
D gene: TRBD1
clone size: -
V gene: TRBV6-6
CDR3 protein: CASTPPGQGHYEQYF
CDR3 DNA: TGTGCCAGCACCCCTCCCGGACAGGGTCACTACGAGCAGTACTTC